The next 4 T cell receptor beta chains were all read from a single sample in a study of T cell repertoires in cytomegalovirus infection. Via MiXCR, TCRdb re-called the reads, giving one row per CDR3 protein. The table includes 500,000 to 600,000 distinct CDR3 sequences, 15% to 20% detected once. The sequenced sample was CD8+ T cells from PBMCs. Receptor source: a human donor in good health (CMV status not recorded). Some clones in this sample may be carry-over from other donors' samples.

In this sample, this clonotype turned up many times. An end of the junction does not agree with germline; a read error may underlie this. The V and J genes are TRBV7-3 and TRBJ2-3; 9 nucleotides align to TRBD1. In germline, CDR1 is SGHTA, CDR2 FQGTGA. This CDR3 has 15 residues. The CDR3 is CASSLGQGSTDTQCF. As DNA, the CDR3 is TGTGCCAGCAGCTTGGGACAGGGATCGACAGATACGCAGTGTTTT. The full variable domain, rest sourced from reference TRBV7-3 and TRBJ2-3, is GAGVSQTPSNKVTEKGKYVELRCDPISGHTALYWYRQSLGQGPEFLIYFQGTGAADDSGLPNDRFFAVRPEGSVSTLKIQRTERGDSAVYLCASSLGQGSTDTQCFGPGTRLTVL.

At least ten counts were recorded for this clonotype. The CDR3, as DNA: TGTGCCAGCAGTCCCTCTAGCGGGAGGGCCCGAGACACAGATACGCAGTATTTT. Its translation: CASSPSSGRARDTDTQYF. The gene calls are TRBV12-3 or TRBV12-4 and TRBJ2-3, with 12 bases that match TRBD2. The CDR3 sequence is 18 residues long. J gave up 2 bases and V 5 bases, and 11 bases lay outside the gene matches.

V is TRBV6-5 and J is TRBJ2-1; 7 nucleotides line up with TRBD2. CDR1 and CDR2 from the germline V gene are MNHEY and SVGAGI. This CDR3 spans 17 amino acids. V was pared by 0 bases and J by 5 bases, with 10 bases of the junction left unmatched. For the CDR3, the DNA is TGTGCCAGCAGTTACTCGGGAGGGAGGCATCAGGACAATGAGCAGTTCTTC. Translated, it gives CASSYSGGRHQDNEQFF.

This clonotype showed up many times. V usage is TRBV5-4 and J usage is TRBJ2-1, with 7 nucleotides matching TRBD1. The CDR3 is 17 amino acids. Germline loops: CDR1 SGHNT, CDR2 YYREEE (reference sequence). V was pared by 4 bases and J by 5 bases, with 15 bases of the junction left unmatched. The CDR3 DNA reads TGTGCCAGCAGCGCCCGGGCCGGGACAGTGGGGGACAATGAGCAGTTCTTC. Its translation is CASSARAGTVGDNEQFF. Full variable domain (remainder filled in from reference TRBV5-4 and TRBJ2-1): ETGVTQSPTHLIKTRGQQVTLRCSSQSGHNTVSWYQQALGQGPQFIFQYYREEENGRGNFPPRFSGLQFPNYSSELNVNALELDDSALYLCASSARAGTVGDNEQFFGPGTRLTVL.